This T cell receptor beta chain was identified in a study of T-cell reconstitution after alpha-beta-depleted transplantation in children. Preparation of the TCRbeta library used unique molecular identifiers. TCRdb re-called the PCR reads with MiXCR, one entry per CDR3 protein. The sample includes about 580,000 distinct CDR3 sequences, more than 20% seen only once; the top ten take about 14%. Germline-derived CDR1 and CDR2 are LNHNV and YYDKDF (reference sequence). Trimming at V came to 5 bases and at J to 4 bases, leaving 5 bases not matched to a gene. CDR3 size: 14 residues. As for this clonotype: Antigen: not known.

Study-level points and caveats: Approximately two months post-transplant, alpha-beta T cells reportedly originated from several hundred expanded graft clones. Most T-cell counts and diversity one year after the transplant came from T cells that were newly produced. At day 60, the high TCRbeta diversity found in some patients originated from recipient T cells and thymic progenitors that had survived.

Here the sequenced sample was PBMCs, mostly from graft donor cells, taken 360 days after TCRalphabeta/CD19-depleted stem cell transplant. The origin of this receptor is a boy younger than two who had a stem cell transplant for acute myeloid leukemia, so the T cells may come from the graft donor. V gene TRBV15 combines with J gene TRBJ1-5, with 7 positions matching TRBD1. CDR3 in amino acids: CATSVSRGNQPQHF. The CDR3 DNA is TGTGCCACCAGCGTCTCCAGGGGGAATCAGCCCCAGCATTTT.